This T cell receptor (beta chain) is drawn from a study of vaccination and CD4 T cells after COVID-19. Overall study context: Each control was exposed to a CEFX pool, an HIV-1 Nef pool, or no peptide at all.

Once obtained from cultured CD4+ T cells, the DNA was sequenced using the Oncomine TCR Beta short-read assay. TCRdb ran MiXCR on the PCR reads and lists one entry per CDR3 protein. Of around 5,000 distinct CDR3 sequences detected, approximately 39% appear once; the ten largest clones hold over 40%. By its share, this clonotype is large. The antigen remains undetermined. This sample's treatment: approximately 9-day PBMC culture with coronavirus spike peptide pools or control peptides (ViraFEST assay). It was before the COVID-19 pandemic (2011-2018) that the unexposed donor's CD4+ T cells were collected. After expanding antigen-specific T cells with peptide pools, ViraFEST sequenced their TCRs. V lost 4 bases to trimming and J lost 0 bases, with 9 bases between them. Germline loops: CDR1 MNHNS, CDR2 SASEGT. The CDR3 extends over 14 amino acids.

The chain links TRBV6-1 to TRBJ1-1, with D unclear. The sequence was collected from a human donor in good health. Sequenced material: CD4+ T cells from blood, cultured in vitro. The CDR3 loop is CASSVGLMNTEAFF. CDR3 nucleotide sequence: TGTGCCAGCAGTGTGGGTCTCATGAACACTGAAGCTTTCTTT.